These T cell receptor beta chains were read from a single sample in a study of blood T cell repertoires in COVID-19. The method was immunoSEQ multiplex PCR; TCRdb's version includes in-frame clones alone and lacks a portion of them. The data contain approximately 220,000 clones, approximately 86% of them singletons. Sequenced sample: PBMCs or T cells enriched from blood (not recorded which). All receptors derive from a woman in her thirties or forties with acute COVID-19. Each CDR3 is given without its conserved first and last residue. D genes are given only for firm matches.

v_gene,d_gene,CDR3aa
TRBV6-5,TRBD1,ASSWDRVVSYEQY
TRBV28,TRBD1,ASSLTTGGNPYNEQF
TRBV28,TRBD1,ASRSMTGNQPQH
TRBV5-1,.,ASSPDRTYEQY
TRBV28,.,ATFGKDLYGYT
TRBV28,.,ASSEVPGQSTHEQY
TRBV28,.,ASSLSARVNGYT
TRBV12-3/TRBV12-4,TRBD1,ASSPQGSIY
TRBV6-5,.,ASSYSGLSFTGYT
TRBV7-9,.,ASSSQGLRSRETQY
TRBV4-1,TRBD1,ASSQGDRGRETQY
TRBV30,TRBD2,AWTTSGTEQY
TRBV3-1/TRBV3-2,TRBD1,ASSQDPRTGFYEQY
TRBV2,.,ASSPQGMSSYEQY
TRBV5-6,.,ASSPTKRGRGNYGYT
TRBV27,TRBD1,ASSYQGETTQH
TRBV5-1,.,ASSLGVGSLANYGYT
TRBV6-2/TRBV6-3,TRBD1,ASSHATGLGNQPQH
TRBV11-2,.,ASSLRSSSYNEQF
TRBV18,TRBD1,ASSPDRGHISGNTIY